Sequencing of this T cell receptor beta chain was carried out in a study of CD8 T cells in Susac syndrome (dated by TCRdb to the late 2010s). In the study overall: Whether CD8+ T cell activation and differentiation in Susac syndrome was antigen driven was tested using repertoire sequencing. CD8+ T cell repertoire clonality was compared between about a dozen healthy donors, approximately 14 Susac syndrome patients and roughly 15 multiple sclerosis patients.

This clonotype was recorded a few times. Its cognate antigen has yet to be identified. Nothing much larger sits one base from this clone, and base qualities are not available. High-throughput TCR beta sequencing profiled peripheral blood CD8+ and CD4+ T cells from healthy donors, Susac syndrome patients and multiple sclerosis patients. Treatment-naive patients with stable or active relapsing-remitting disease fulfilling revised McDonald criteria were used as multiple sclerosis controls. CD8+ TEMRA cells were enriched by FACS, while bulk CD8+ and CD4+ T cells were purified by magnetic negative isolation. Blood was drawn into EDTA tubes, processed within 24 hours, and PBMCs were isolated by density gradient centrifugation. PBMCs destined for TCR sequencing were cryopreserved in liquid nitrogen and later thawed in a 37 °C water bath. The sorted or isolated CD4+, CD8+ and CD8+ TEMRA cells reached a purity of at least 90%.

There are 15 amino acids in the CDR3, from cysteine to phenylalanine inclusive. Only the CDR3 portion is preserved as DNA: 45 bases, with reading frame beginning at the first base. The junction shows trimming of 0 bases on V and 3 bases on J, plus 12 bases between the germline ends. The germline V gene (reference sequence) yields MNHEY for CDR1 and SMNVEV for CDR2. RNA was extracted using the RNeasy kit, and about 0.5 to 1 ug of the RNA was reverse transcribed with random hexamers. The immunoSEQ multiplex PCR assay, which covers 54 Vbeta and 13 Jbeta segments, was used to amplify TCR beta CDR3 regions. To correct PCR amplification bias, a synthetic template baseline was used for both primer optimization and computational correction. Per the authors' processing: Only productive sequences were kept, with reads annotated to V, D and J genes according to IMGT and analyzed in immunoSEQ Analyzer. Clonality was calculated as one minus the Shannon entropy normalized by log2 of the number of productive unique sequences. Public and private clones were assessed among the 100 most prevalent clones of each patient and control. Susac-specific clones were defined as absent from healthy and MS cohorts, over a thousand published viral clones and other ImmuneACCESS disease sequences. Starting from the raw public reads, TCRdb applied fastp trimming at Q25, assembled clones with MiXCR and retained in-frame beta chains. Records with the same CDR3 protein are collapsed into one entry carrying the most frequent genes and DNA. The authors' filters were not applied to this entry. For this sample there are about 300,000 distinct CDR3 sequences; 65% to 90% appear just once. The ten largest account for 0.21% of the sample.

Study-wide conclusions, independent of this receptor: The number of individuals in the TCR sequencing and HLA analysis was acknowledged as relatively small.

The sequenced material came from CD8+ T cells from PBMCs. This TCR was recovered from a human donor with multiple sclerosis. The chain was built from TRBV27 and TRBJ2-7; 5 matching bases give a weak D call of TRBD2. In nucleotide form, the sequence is TGTGCCAGCAGTTTATCAAAATCGGGGTTCTACGAGCAGTACTTC. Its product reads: CASSLSKSGFYEQYF.